This TCR beta chain was recovered during a study of response to subunit inactivated influenza vaccine. TCRdb ran MiXCR on the RT-PCR reads and lists one entry per CDR3 protein. The top ten clones hold more than 8.5% of a sample with around 750,000 distinct CDR3 sequences, 21% of them seen once. V was cut by 0 bases and J by 2 bases, with 9 bases left in between. Germline V gene data show CDR1 as SGDLS and CDR2 as YYNGEE. The CDR3 runs 15 residues. This chain connects TRBV9 to TRBJ2-1; D call uncertain. Specimen: PBMCs from blood, collected 5 days after vaccination. The source is a man aged 45-60 years who received an inactivated influenza vaccine. This CDR3 is CASSVARHPYNEQFF. CDR3 DNA sequence: TGTGCCAGCAGCGTAGCTAGGCACCCCTACAATGAGCAGTTCTTC.